This T cell receptor (beta chain) originates from a study of blood T cell repertoires in COVID-19. Study-wide background: Both acute and convalescent COVID-19 samples were obtained from the United States, Italy and Spain.

This table comes from immunoSEQ multiplex PCR, and its TCRdb copy is limited to in-frame clones, with some not included. The sample includes 250,000 to 350,000 clones, 75% to 90% of them seen just once. With V trimmed by 0 bases and J by 0 bases, 8 bases remained unmatched. Germline V lookup: CDR1 MNHEY, CDR2 SVGEGT. There are 18 residues in the CDR3. Material for sequencing was peripheral blood. The genes are TRBV6-2 or TRBV6-3 and TRBJ2-1, with TRBD2 matching 7 bases. The clonotype originates from a woman aged 60-75 years with acute or convalescent COVID-19. The CDR3 nucleotides read TGTGCCAGCAGTTACTCGGCCGGGAGGACCGGCTCCTACAATGAGCAGTTCTTC. Protein product: CASSYSAGRTGSYNEQFF.